The present T cell receptor beta chain was sequenced within a study of cytomegalovirus exposure and HLA in healthy donors. Whole-study results and caveats: Researchers reported that three CMV-associated chains were confirmed in vitro as CMV antigen-specific.

From germline, CDR1 is SGHTA and CDR2 FQGTGA. CDR3 length equals 15 residues. V was trimmed by 5 bases and J by 3 bases, leaving 13 bases between them. TCRdb's table, derived via immunoSEQ multiplex PCR, lists solely in-frame clones and lacks some. The sample consists of about 120,000 clones, approximately 89% of them appearing once. A remark on this clone: Its specificity is unknown.

Sequencing used PBMCs. The sequence came from a woman younger than 30 in good health and CMV-seronegative. The V gene is TRBV7-3, the J gene TRBJ2-2, with a tentative D call TRBD1 (6 bases). CDR3: CASSEQGTDTGELFF. Here the CDR3 DNA reads TGTGCCAGCAGCGAGCAGGGGACGGACACCGGGGAGCTGTTTTTT.